This TCR beta chain was sequenced for a study of Graves' ophthalmopathy and Graves' hyperthyroidism. Study-wide results and limits: Detected in blood as well were most expanded thyroid clonotypes with frequency above 0.001.

The CDR3 has 17 amino acids. Between the trimmed V and J ends, which lost 0 bases and 4 bases, there was a span of 15 bases. From germline, CDR1 is MNHEY and CDR2 SVGEGT. The sequenced template was RNA, covering the TCR beta CDR3 region. RT-PCR in the first round used HTBI primers; a second-round multiplex PCR followed. TCRdb re-called the multiplex PCR reads with MiXCR, one entry per CDR3 protein. The sample shows under 350,000 distinct CDR3 sequences, about a sixth of them seen only once. There are many counts of this clonotype. The target antigen is unknown. Ophthalmopathy was moderately-to-severely active, CAS at least 3, NOSPECS at least 4, lasting under 3 months. If patients had other autoimmune diseases, uncontrolled infections, pregnancy or lactation, they were excluded. Reliance was placed on clinical symptoms, serum thyroxine, TRAb, thyroid ultrasound and orbital computed tomography for diagnosis.

The source of this sequence is an adult man with Graves' ophthalmopathy. J is TRBJ2-2 and V is TRBV6-2 or TRBV6-3; D gene uncertain. The sample was peripheral blood. The CDR3 DNA follows: TGTGCCAGCAGTTACTCGTACCGGGCTCGGGCCACCGGGGAGCTGTTTTTT. It yields the protein CASSYSYRARATGELFF.